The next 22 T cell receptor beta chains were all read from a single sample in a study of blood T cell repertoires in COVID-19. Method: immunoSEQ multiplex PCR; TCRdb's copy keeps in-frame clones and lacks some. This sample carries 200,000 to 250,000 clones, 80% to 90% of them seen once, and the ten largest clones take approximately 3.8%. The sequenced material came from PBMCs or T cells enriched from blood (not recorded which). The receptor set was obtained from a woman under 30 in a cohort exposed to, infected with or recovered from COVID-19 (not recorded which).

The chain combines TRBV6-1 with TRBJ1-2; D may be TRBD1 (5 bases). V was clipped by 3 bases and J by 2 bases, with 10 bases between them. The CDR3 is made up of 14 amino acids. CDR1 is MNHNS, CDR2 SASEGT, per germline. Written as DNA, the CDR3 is TGTGCCAGCAGTGATATGCGGGGGAACTATGGCTACACCTTC. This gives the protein CASSDMRGNYGYTF.

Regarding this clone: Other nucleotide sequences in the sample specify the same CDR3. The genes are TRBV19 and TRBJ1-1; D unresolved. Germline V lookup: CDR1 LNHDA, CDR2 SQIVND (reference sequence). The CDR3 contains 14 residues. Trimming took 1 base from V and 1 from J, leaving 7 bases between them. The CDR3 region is CASSIVAGNTEAFF. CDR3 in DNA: TGTGCCAGTAGTATAGTCGCGGGGAACACTGAAGCTTTCTTT.

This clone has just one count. This chain's CDR3 is CASSRTGNYGYTF. CDR3 DNA sequence: TGTGCCAGCAGCCGGACAGGGAACTATGGCTACACCTTC. The V gene is TRBV6-5, the J gene TRBJ1-2, with 8 bases that match TRBD1. The CDR3 consists of 13 residues. Looked up from germline, CDR1 is MNHEY and CDR2 is SVGAGI. V shed 6 bases and J 2 bases; nucleotides not matched to a gene: 2.

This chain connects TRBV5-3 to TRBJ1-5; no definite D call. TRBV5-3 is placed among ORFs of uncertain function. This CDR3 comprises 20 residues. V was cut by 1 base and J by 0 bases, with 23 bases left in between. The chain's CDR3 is CARSLRGNWPRRGSNQPQHF. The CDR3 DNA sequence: TGTGCCAGAAGCTTGCGGGGAAACTGGCCCCGCCGGGGTAGCAATCAGCCCCAGCATTTT.

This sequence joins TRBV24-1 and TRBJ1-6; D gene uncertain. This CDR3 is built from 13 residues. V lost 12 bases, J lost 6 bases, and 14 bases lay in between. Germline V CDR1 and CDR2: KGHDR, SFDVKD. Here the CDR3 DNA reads TGTGCCGCCCAACGGGTCTTTAATTCACCCCTCCACTTT. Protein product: CAAQRVFNSPLHF.

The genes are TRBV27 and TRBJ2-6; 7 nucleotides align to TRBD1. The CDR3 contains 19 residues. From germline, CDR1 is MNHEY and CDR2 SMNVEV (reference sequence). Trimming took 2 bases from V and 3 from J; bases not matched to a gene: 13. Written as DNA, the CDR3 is TGTGCCAGCAGTTTAGAGTTCTCTCAGGGGGTACGTGGGGCCAACGTCCTGACTTTC. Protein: CASSLEFSQGVRGANVLTF.

This chain's CDR3 is CASSLDQASGRAWEQYF. The CDR3 DNA follows: TGTGCCAGCAGCTTAGATCAAGCTAGCGGGAGGGCCTGGGAGCAGTACTTC. The V call is TRBV11-3, the J call TRBJ2-7; 12 bases map to TRBD2. The CDR3 covers 17 residues. V lost 0 bases and J lost 7; bases outside the gene matches: 10. Germline V gene data show CDR1 as SGHNT and CDR2 as YENEEA. The whole variable domain, filled in from reference TRBV11-3 and TRBJ2-7, reads EAGVVQSPRYKIIEKKQPVAFWCNPISGHNTLYWYLQNLGQGPELLIRYENEEAVDDSQLPKDRFSAERLKGVDSTLKIQPAELGDSAVYLCASSLDQASGRAWEQYFGPGTRLTVT.

The DNA of the CDR3 is TGTGCCAGCAGTTTGATAGTGTCCTACGAGCAGTACTTC. Amino acids: CASSLIVSYEQYF. The chain links TRBV28 to TRBJ2-7, with unresolved D. Germline loops: CDR1 MDHEN, CDR2 SYDVKM. The V gene lost 3 bases and the J gene lost 1 base, with 7 bases spanning the gap. This CDR3 is 13 amino acids long.

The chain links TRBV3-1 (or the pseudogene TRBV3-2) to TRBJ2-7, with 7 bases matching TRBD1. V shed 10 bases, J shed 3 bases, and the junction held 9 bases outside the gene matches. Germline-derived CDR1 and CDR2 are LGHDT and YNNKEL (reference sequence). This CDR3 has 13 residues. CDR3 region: CATRRQGHYEQYF. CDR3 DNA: TGTGCCACCAGGCGACAGGGCCACTACGAGCAGTACTTC.

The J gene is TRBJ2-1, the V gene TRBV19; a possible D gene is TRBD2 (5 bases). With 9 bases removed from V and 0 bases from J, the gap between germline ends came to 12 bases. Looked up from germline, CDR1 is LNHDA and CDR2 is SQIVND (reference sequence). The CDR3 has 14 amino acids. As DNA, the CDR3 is TGTGCCAGCCAGGACTTGAGCTCCTACAATGAGCAGTTCTTC. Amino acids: CASQDLSSYNEQFF.

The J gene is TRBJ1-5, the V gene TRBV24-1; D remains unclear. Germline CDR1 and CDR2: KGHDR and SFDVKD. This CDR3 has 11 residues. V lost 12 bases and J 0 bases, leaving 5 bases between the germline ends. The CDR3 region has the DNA TGTGCCCCTCGTAGCAATCAGCCCCAGCATTTT. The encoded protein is CAPRSNQPQHF.

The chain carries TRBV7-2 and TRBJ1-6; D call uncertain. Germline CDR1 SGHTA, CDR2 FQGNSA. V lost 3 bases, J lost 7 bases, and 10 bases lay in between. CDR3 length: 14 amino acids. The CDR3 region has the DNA TGTGCCAGCAGCTTGAGGGTGGGGAATTCACCCCTCCACTTT. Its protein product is CASSLRVGNSPLHF.

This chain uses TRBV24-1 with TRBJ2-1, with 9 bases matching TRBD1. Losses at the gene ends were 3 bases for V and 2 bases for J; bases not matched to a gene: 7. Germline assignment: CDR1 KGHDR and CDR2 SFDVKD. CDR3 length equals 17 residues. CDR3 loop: CATSDPYGTGPYNEQFF. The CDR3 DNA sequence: TGTGCCACCAGTGATCCCTACGGGACAGGGCCCTACAATGAGCAGTTCTTC.

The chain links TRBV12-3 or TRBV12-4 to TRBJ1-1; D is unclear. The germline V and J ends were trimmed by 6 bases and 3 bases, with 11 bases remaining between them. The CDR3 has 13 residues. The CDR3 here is CASRLQVDTEAFF. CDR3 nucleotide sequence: TGTGCCAGCAGGTTGCAGGTTGACACTGAAGCTTTCTTT.

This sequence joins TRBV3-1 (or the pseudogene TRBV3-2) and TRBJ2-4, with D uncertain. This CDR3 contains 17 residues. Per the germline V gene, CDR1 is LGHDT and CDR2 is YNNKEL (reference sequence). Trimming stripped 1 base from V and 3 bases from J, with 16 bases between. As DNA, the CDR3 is TGTGCCAGCAGCCAAGTCAGGCGACCTAAAGGCAAAAACATTCAGTACTTC. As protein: CASSQVRRPKGKNIQYF.

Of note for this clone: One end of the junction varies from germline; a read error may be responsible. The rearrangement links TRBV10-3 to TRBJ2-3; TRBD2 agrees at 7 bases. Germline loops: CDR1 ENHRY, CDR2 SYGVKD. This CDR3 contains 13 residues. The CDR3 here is CATLPPPKRGEDF. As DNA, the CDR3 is TGTGCCACCCTTCCTCCCCCTAAGCGGGGTGAGGATTTT.

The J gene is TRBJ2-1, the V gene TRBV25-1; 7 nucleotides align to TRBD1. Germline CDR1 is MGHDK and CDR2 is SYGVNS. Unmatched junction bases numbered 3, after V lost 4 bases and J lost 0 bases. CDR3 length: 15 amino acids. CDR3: CASSADRASYNEQFF. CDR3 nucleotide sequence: TGTGCCAGCAGTGCCGACAGGGCCTCCTACAATGAGCAGTTCTTC.

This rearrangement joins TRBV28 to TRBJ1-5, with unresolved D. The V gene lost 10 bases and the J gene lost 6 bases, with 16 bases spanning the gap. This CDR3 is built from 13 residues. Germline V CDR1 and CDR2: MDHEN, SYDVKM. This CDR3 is CATLTRAVQPQHF. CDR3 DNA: TGTGCCACCCTAACGAGGGCGGTTCAGCCCCAGCATTTT. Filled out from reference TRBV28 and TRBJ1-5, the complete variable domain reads DVKVTQSSRYLVKRTGEKVFLECVQDMDHENMFWYRQDPGLGLRLIYFSYDVKMKEKGDIPEGYSVSREKKERFSLILESASTNQTSMYLCATLTRAVQPQHFGDGTRLSIL.

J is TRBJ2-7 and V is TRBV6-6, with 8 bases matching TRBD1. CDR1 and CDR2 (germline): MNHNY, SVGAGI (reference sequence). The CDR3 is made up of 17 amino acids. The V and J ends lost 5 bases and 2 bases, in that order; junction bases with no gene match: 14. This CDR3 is CASSPARPGQVPYEQYF. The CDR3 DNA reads TGTGCCAGCAGTCCTGCCCGACCGGGACAGGTTCCCTACGAGCAGTACTTC.

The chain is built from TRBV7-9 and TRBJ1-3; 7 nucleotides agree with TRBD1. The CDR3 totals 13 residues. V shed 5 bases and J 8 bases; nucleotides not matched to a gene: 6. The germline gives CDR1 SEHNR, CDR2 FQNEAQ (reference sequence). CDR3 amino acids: CASSIDRVYTIYF. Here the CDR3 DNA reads TGTGCCAGCAGCATAGACAGGGTTTACACCATATATTTT.

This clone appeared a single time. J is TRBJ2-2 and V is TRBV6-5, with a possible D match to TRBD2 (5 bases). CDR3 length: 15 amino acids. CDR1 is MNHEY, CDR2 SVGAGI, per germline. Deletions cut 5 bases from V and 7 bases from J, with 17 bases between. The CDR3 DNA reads TGTGCCAGCAGTCCCCAGCCTGGGAGCGGCGGGGAGCTGTTTTTT. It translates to CASSPQPGSGGELFF.

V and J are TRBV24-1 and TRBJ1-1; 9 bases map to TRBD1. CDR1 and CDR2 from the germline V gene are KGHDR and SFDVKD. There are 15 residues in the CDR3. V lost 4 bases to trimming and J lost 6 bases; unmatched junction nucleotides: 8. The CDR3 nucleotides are TGTGCCACCAGTGACCGGACAGGGGCGAGCGCTGAAGCTTTCTTT. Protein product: CATSDRTGASAEAFF.